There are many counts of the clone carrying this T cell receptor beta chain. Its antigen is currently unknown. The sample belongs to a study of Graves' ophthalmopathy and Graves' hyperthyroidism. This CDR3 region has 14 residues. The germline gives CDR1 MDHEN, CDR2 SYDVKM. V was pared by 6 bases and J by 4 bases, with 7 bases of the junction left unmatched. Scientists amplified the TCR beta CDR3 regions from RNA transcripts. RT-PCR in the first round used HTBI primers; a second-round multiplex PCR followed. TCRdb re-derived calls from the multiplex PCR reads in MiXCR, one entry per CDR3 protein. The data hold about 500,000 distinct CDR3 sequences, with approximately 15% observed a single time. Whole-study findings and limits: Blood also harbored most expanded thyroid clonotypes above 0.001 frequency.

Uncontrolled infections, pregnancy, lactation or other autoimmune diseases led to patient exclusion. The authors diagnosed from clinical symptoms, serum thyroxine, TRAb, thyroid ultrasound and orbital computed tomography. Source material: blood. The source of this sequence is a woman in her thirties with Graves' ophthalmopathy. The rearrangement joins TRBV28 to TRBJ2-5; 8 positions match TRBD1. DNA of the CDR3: TGTGCCAGCAGGACACGGGACAGGCGAGAGACCCAGTACTTC. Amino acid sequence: CASRTRDRRETQYF.